These 21 T cell receptor beta chains came from one sample sequenced in a study of blood T cell repertoires in COVID-19. Profiling relied on immunoSEQ multiplex PCR, and the TCRdb table lists in-frame clones only, not all of them. This sample has roughly 72,000 clones, with about 81% found just once. The sample consisted of peripheral blood. The source of these receptors is a woman of 80 years or more with acute or convalescent COVID-19.

The rearrangement joins TRBV6-5 to TRBJ1-2; 8 bases match TRBD1. Germline trimming cut 5 bases from V and 3 bases from J; bases unmatched to any gene: 5. The germline V gene has CDR1 MNHEY and CDR2 SVGAGI. The CDR3 covers 14 residues. The CDR3, as DNA: TGTGCCAGCAGTATCCAGGGGGCGGACTATGGCTACACCTTC. This gives the protein CASSIQGADYGYTF.

This chain connects TRBV13 to TRBJ2-1, with 10 bases fitting TRBD2. V dropped 5 bases and J dropped 5; count of bases not matched to a gene: 9. The CDR3 loop spans 16 amino acids. CDR1 is PRHDT, CDR2 FYEKMQ, per germline (reference sequence). CDR3 in amino acids: CASSVSGLAANNEQFF. CDR3 nucleotides: TGTGCCAGCAGCGTGTCAGGACTAGCGGCGAACAATGAGCAGTTCTTC.

As for this clone: Sequence at one end of the junction differs from germline and may be a read error. The V gene is TRBV18, the J gene TRBJ2-7; 8 bases align to TRBD1. There are 18 residues in the CDR3. Germline CDR1 and CDR2: KGHSH and LQKENI. The CDR3 is CASSPRGSSGTGSSEQYF. The DNA of the CDR3 is TGTGCCAGCTCACCCCGGGGGTCTTCAGGGACAGGATCCTCCGAGCAGTACTTC.

The chain is built from TRBV28 and TRBJ1-5, with TRBD1 identical over 8 bases. The CDR3 spans 15 residues. Germline CDR1 and CDR2: MDHEN and SYDVKM. The V and J ends lost 1 base and 6 bases, in that order; junction bases with no gene match: 5. CDR3 coding DNA: TGTGCCAGCAGTTTATCCAGGGGGCGCGTTCAGCCCCAGCATTTT. Translated, it gives CASSLSRGRVQPQHF.

This clone is a singleton in its sample. Written as DNA, the CDR3 is TGTGCCAGCAGCTTCTACACAGATACGCAGTATTTT. Protein sequence: CASSFYTDTQYF. This chain joins TRBV5-4 and TRBJ2-3, with no clear D. The CDR3 covers 12 residues. Germline CDR1 reads SGHNT; CDR2 reads YYREEE (reference sequence). Trimming removed 2 bases at V and 2 bases at J, with 3 bases between.

The rearrangement uses TRBV28 and TRBJ1-4; 9 positions match TRBD1. The germline V gene has CDR1 MDHEN and CDR2 SYDVKM. J was trimmed by 6 bases and V by 6 bases; bases with no gene match: 5. This CDR3 region has 14 residues. As DNA, the CDR3 is TGTGCCAGCAGCAAACAGGGGGCGTATGAAAAACTGTTTTTT. As protein: CASSKQGAYEKLFF.

This clone has a handful of counts. The chain combines TRBV5-5 with TRBJ1-2; D is uncertain. V shed 1 base and J shed 5 bases, with 12 bases lying between them. This CDR3 spans 14 amino acids. The germline V gene has CDR1 SGHKS and CDR2 YYEKEE (reference sequence). This CDR3 is CASSLSGRGYGYTF. The CDR3 nucleotides are TGTGCCAGCAGCTTGTCGGGCCGAGGGTATGGCTACACCTTC.

This clone was seen a handful of times. V is TRBV19 and J is TRBJ2-7; 8 nucleotides align to TRBD2. Germline CDR1 LNHDA, CDR2 SQIVND (reference sequence). V lost 5 bases to trimming and J lost 6 bases; unmatched junction nucleotides: 9. This CDR3 is 14 amino acids long. The CDR3 here is CASSPGLAFVEQYF. The CDR3 region has the DNA TGTGCCAGTAGTCCCGGACTAGCCTTCGTCGAGCAGTACTTC.

This chain links TRBV7-9 with TRBJ2-1; 11 nucleotides agree with TRBD2. Germline V lookup: CDR1 SEHNR, CDR2 FQNEAQ (reference sequence). The junction had 6 bases not matched to a gene; V was cut back by 5 bases and J by 0 bases. This CDR3 region has 17 residues. CDR3 sequence reads: CASSPGLADFSYNEQFF. CDR3 DNA sequence: TGTGCCAGCAGCCCGGGACTAGCGGATTTCTCCTACAATGAGCAGTTCTTC. Combining the CDR3 with reference TRBV7-9 and TRBJ2-1 gives the whole variable domain DTGVSQNPRHKITKRGQNVTFRCDPISEHNRLYWYRQTLGQGPEFLTYFQNEAQLEKSRLLSDRFSAERPKGSFSTLEIQRTEQGDSAMYLCASSPGLADFSYNEQFFGPGTRLTVL.

The chain carries TRBV6-6 and TRBJ1-4; 8 bases match TRBD1. The CDR3 contains 14 residues. The trim removed 6 bases at V and 7 bases at J, leaving 7 bases unmatched. Germline CDR1 reads MNHNY; CDR2 reads SVGAGI (reference sequence). The CDR3 is CASRTSGGGEKLFF. The CDR3 DNA sequence: TGTGCCAGCAGGACCTCAGGGGGCGGTGAAAAACTGTTTTTT.

This clone appeared once. This chain connects TRBV7-9 to TRBJ2-5, with TRBD1 matching over 7 bases. CDR1 and CDR2 from the germline V gene are SEHNR and FQNEAQ (reference sequence). The CDR3 has 13 residues. After removal of 5 bases from V and 5 bases from J, the junction contained 5 bases not matched to a gene. CDR3 loop: CASSKQGWETQYF. CDR3 sequence (DNA): TGTGCCAGCAGCAAACAGGGGTGGGAGACCCAGTACTTC.

The chain employs TRBV12-2 and TRBJ2-7; the table names TRBD1, a call not compared with the DNA. TRBV12-2 is shown as a pseudogene. CDR3 size: 14 residues. This CDR3 reads CASRCVGQTYEQYF. CDR3 DNA sequence: TGTGCAAGTCGCTGCGTCGGACAAACCTACGAGCAGTACTTC.

The chain recombines TRBV5-1 with TRBJ2-7, with TRBD1 matching 7 bases. The CDR3 length is 17 residues. Germline V lookup: CDR1 SGHRS, CDR2 YFSETQ. Trimming took 3 bases from V and 6 from J; bases not matched to a gene: 18. The CDR3: CASSYYPEGAPRGEQYF. In DNA, the CDR3 is TGCGCCAGCAGCTATTATCCTGAGGGGGCCCCCAGGGGCGAGCAGTACTTC. Full variable domain (outside the CDR3, taken from reference TRBV5-1 and TRBJ2-7): KAGVTQTPRYLIKTRGQQVTLSCSPISGHRSVSWYQQTPGQGLQFLFEYFSETQRNKGNFPGRFSGRQFSNSRSEMNVSTLELGDSALYLCASSYYPEGAPRGEQYFGPGTRLTVT.

This clone was recorded only once. The chain has TRBV2 and TRBJ1-6; D not resolved. The germline CDR1 and CDR2 sequences are SNHLY and FYNNEI. V was shortened by 0 bases and J by 11 bases, with 14 bases between the two germline ends. The CDR3 is 15 residues long. The CDR3 spells CASSEAYPGQAPLHF. CDR3 nucleotide sequence: TGTGCCAGCAGTGAAGCGTATCCGGGTCAAGCACCCCTCCACTTT. Full variable domain (outside the CDR3, taken from reference TRBV2 and TRBJ1-6): EPEVTQTPSHQVTQMGQEVILRCVPISNHLYFYWYRQILGQKVEFLVSFYNNEISEKSEIFDDQFSVERPDGSNFTLKIRSTKLEDSAMYFCASSEAYPGQAPLHFGNGTRLTVT.

The gene calls are TRBV5-4 and TRBJ2-2; 8 bases align to TRBD1. Germline V lookup: CDR1 SGHNT, CDR2 YYREEE (reference sequence). Trimming at V came to 0 bases and at J to 7 bases, leaving 5 bases not matched to a gene. The CDR3 extends over 15 amino acids. The CDR3 DNA reads as TGTGCCAGCAGCTTGGCAGGGGGCCGTCTCGGGGAGCTGTTTTTT. This gives the protein CASSLAGGRLGELFF.

The chain joins TRBV6-5 to TRBJ2-7; no firm D call. Trimming removed 2 bases from V and 5 bases from J, with 13 bases in between. Looked up from germline, CDR1 is MNHEY and CDR2 is SVGAGI. The CDR3 has 14 amino acids. The CDR3 region has the DNA TGTGCCAGCAGTTACGTCGCCTCCACGGACGAGCAGTACTTC. This translates into CASSYVASTDEQYF.

The genes are TRBV28 and TRBJ2-3; 11 bases line up with TRBD2. V dropped 4 bases and J dropped 8; count of bases not matched to a gene: 11. Germline V gives CDR1 MDHEN, CDR2 SYDVKM. CDR3 size: 16 residues. In DNA, the CDR3 is TGTGCCAGCAGTTCGACTAGCGGGACCATCAGGGGTACGCAGTATTTT. Amino acids: CASSSTSGTIRGTQYF. The full variable domain, in which reference TRBV28 and TRBJ2-3 provide the parts outside the CDR3, is DVKVTQSSRYLVKRTGEKVFLECVQDMDHENMFWYRQDPGLGLRLIYFSYDVKMKEKGDIPEGYSVSREKKERFSLILESASTNQTSMYLCASSSTSGTIRGTQYFGPGTRLTVL.

The chain uses TRBV4-1 and TRBJ2-5; 13 bases line up with TRBD2. The V segment lost 5 bases and the J segment 3 bases; nucleotides outside the gene matches: 12. This CDR3 has 18 amino acids. Germline CDR1 MGHRA, CDR2 YSYEKL. For the CDR3, the DNA is TGCGCCAGCAGCGTACCCGGGACTAGCGGGGAGGGGAAAGAGACCCAGTACTTC. This gives the protein CASSVPGTSGEGKETQYF.

This chain uses TRBV14 with TRBJ1-3, with a possible D match to TRBD1 (6 bases). The CDR3 extends over 13 amino acids. Deletions cut 4 bases from V and 15 bases from J, with 19 bases between. Per the germline V gene, CDR1 is SGHDN and CDR2 is FVKESK. The DNA for the CDR3 is TGTGCCAGCAGCCGAACCGGGACAACTCTTGGATATTTT. Translation: CASSRTGTTLGYF. The complete variable domain, with remaining parts taken from reference TRBV14 and TRBJ1-3, reads EAGVTQFPSHSVIEKGQTVTLRCDPISGHDNLYWYRRVMGKEIKFLLHFVKESKQDESGMPNNRFLAERTGGTYSTLKVQPAELEDSGVYFCASSRTGTTLGYFGEGSWLTVV.

The V and J genes are TRBV5-4 and TRBJ2-2; TRBD2 might be the D (6 bases). The CDR3 runs to 14 residues. CDR1 is SGHNT, CDR2 YYREEE, per germline (reference sequence). V was shortened by 0 bases and J by 5 bases, with 8 bases between the two germline ends. CDR3 sequence: CASSLGAGTGELFF. CDR3 sequence (DNA): TGTGCCAGCAGCTTGGGTGCGGGAACCGGGGAGCTGTTTTTT.

V gene TRBV9 combines with J gene TRBJ2-2, with TRBD2 identical over 8 bases. This CDR3 spans 16 amino acids. V lost 2 bases to trimming and J lost 7 bases; unmatched junction nucleotides: 10. Germline CDR1 SGDLS, CDR2 YYNGEE. The CDR3 coding sequence is TGTGCCAGCAGCGTCGGGAGGGCCCTCTTAGACGGGGAGCTGTTTTTT. Translated, it gives CASSVGRALLDGELFF.